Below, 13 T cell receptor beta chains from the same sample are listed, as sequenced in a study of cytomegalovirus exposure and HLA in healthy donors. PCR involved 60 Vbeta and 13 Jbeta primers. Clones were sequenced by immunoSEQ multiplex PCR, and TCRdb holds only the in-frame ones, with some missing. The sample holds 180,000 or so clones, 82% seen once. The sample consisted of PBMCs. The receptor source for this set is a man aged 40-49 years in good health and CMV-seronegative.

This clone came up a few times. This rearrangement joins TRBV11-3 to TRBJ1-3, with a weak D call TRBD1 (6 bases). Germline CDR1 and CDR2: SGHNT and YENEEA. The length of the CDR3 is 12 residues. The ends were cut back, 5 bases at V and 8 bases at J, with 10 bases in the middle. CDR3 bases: TGTGCCAGCAGCAAACAGGGAGACACCATATATTTT. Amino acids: CASSKQGDTIYF.

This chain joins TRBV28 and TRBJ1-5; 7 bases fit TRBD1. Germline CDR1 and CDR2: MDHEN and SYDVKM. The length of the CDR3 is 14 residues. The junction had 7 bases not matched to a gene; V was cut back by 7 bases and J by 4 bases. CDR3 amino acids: CASIRGQKNQPQHF. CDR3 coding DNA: TGTGCCAGCATCAGGGGACAGAAGAATCAGCCCCAGCATTTT.

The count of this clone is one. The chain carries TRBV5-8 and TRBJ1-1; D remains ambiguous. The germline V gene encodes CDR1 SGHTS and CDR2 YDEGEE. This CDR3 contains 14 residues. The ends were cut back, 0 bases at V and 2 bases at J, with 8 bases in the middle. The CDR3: CASSLGGSNTEAFF. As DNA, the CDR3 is TGTGCCAGCAGCTTGGGAGGGTCCAACACTGAAGCTTTCTTT.

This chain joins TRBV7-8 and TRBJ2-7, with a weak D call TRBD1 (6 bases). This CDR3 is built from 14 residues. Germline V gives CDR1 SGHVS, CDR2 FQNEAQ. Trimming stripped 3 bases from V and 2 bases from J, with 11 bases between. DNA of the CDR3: TGTGCCAGCAGCTTCTCAACAGGGACCTACGAGCAGTACTTC. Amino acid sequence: CASSFSTGTYEQYF.

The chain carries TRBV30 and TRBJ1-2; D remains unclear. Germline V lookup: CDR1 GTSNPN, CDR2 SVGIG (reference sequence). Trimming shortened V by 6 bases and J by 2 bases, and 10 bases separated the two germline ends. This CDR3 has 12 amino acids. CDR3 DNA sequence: TGTGCCTGTAGCGCAGGCAACTATGGCTACACCTTC. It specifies CACSAGNYGYTF.

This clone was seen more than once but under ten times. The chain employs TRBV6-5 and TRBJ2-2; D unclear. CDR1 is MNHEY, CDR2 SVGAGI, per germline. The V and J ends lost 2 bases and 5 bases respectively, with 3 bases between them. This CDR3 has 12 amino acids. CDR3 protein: CASSYLTGELFF. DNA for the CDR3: TGTGCCAGCAGTTACCTAACCGGGGAGCTGTTTTTT.

CDR3 loop: CASSPNRERPEQFF. The CDR3 nucleotides read TGTGCCAGCTCACCAAATCGGGAGCGGCCTGAGCAGTTCTTC. The rearrangement joins TRBV18 to TRBJ2-1; tentatively, D is TRBD2 (6 bases). V dropped 2 bases and J dropped 9 bases, with 14 bases sitting between them. Germline CDR1 and CDR2: KGHSH and LQKENI. The CDR3 is made up of 14 amino acids.

The CDR3 DNA follows: TGTGCCAGCAGTCTAGCGGGAGCGATCTACGAGCAGTACTTC. Translation: CASSLAGAIYEQYF. This chain joins TRBV27 and TRBJ2-7; 10 bases map to TRBD2. Germline CDR1 is MNHEY and CDR2 is SMNVEV (reference sequence). V was clipped by 5 bases and J by 3 bases; unmatched bases: 4. The CDR3 extends over 14 amino acids.

CDR3 DNA sequence: TGTGCCAGTAGTCCGACGGACAGGGCTAACTATGGCTACACCTTC. This translates into CASSPTDRANYGYTF. The chain links TRBV19 to TRBJ1-2; 8 nucleotides align to TRBD1. Germline V gene data show CDR1 as LNHDA and CDR2 as SQIVND (reference sequence). The ends lost 5 bases at V and 0 bases at J; junction bases unmatched: 5. This CDR3 is 15 amino acids long.

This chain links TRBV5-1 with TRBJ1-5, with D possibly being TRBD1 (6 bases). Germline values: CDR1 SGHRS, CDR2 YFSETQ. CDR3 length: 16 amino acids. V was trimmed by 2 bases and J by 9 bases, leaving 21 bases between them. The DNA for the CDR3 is TGCGCCAGCAGCTTAAGAGGAGAACAGGGCGGAGGGCCCCAGCATTTT. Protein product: CASSLRGEQGGGPQHF.

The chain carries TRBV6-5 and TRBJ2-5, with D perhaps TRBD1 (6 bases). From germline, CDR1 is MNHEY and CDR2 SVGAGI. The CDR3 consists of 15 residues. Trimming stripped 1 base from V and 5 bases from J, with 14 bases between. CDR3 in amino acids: CASSYWQGQVETQYF. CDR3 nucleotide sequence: TGTGCCAGCAGTTACTGGCAGGGGCAGGTGGAGACCCAGTACTTC.

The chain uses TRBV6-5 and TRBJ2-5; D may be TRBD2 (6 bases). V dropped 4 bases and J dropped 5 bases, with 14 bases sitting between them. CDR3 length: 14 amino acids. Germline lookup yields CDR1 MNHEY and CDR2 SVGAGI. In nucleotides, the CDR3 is TGTGCCAGCAGTTTGGACTCCCGGGGGGAGACCCAGTACTTC. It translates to CASSLDSRGETQYF.

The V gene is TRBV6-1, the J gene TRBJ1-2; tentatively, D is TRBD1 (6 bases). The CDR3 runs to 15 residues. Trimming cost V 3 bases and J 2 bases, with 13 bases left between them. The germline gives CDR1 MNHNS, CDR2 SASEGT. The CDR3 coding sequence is TGTGCCAGCAGTGACGGGGGGCTGGGGAACTATGGCTACACCTTC. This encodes CASSDGGLGNYGYTF.